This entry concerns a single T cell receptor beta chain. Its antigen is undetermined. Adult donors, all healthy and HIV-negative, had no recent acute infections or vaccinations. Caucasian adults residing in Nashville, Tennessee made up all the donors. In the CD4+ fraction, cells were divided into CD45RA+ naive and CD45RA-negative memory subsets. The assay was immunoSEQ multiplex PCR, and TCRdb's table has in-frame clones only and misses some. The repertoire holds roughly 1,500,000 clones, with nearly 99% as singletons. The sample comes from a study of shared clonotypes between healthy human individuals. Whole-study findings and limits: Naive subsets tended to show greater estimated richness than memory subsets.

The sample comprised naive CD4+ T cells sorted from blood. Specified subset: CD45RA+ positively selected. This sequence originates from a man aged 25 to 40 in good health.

The CDR3 bases are TGTGCCAGCAGTGATGCCCTCACAGATACGCAGTATTTT. Translated: CASSDALTDTQYF. The rearrangement joins TRBV6-1 to TRBJ2-3; no reliable D call. This CDR3 comprises 13 residues. CDR1 MNHNS and CDR2 SASEGT come from the germline V gene. Trimming cost V 3 bases and J 2 bases, with 6 bases left between them.